The 29 T cell receptor beta chains below come from one sample, sequenced in a study of cytomegalovirus exposure and HLA in healthy donors. Primers for the PCR totalled 60 Vbeta and 13 Jbeta. The data were produced by immunoSEQ multiplex PCR, yet TCRdb's version contains in-frame clones alone and is incomplete. Of 100,000 to 150,000 clones detected, around three quarters appear once; the ten largest clones hold under 6.5%. Sequencing was carried out using PBMCs. Receptors were obtained from a young man in good health and CMV-seropositive.

This clone is a singleton in its sample. The genes are TRBV10-1 and TRBJ1-2; TRBD1 agrees at 12 bases. This CDR3 has 15 residues. CDR1 WNHNN and CDR2 SYGVQD come from the germline V gene (reference sequence). The J segment lost 3 bases and the V segment lost 2 bases, leaving 1 base of the junction unmatched. This chain's CDR3 is CASSEGTGGYYGYTF. The CDR3 region has the DNA TGCGCCAGCAGTGAGGGGACAGGGGGCTACTATGGCTACACCTTC.

The genes are TRBV5-1 and TRBJ2-2; TRBD2 might be the D (5 bases). The V gene lost 4 bases and the J gene lost 5 bases, with 12 bases spanning the gap. This CDR3 is built from 14 residues. Per germline, CDR1 SGHRS and CDR2 YFSETQ. The CDR3 DNA reads TGCGCCAGCAGCCCGCAAACGGGAACCGGGGAGCTGTTTTTT. It codes for CASSPQTGTGELFF.

The rearrangement links TRBV9 to TRBJ2-1; tentative D call: TRBD2 (6 bases). V was pared by 6 bases and J by 2 bases, with 15 bases between. The CDR3 consists of 15 residues. From germline, CDR1 is SGDLS and CDR2 YYNGEE. CDR3 nucleotide sequence: TGTGCCAGCACCCTTGGGGGGATCACCTACAATGAGCAGTTCTTC. It codes for CASTLGGITYNEQFF.

The chain is built from TRBV13 and TRBJ2-2; D is unresolved. The CDR3 length is 14 residues. Between the trimmed V and J ends, which lost 5 bases and 4 bases, there was a span of 11 bases. Per germline, CDR1 PRHDT and CDR2 FYEKMQ (reference sequence). The CDR3 reads CASSLTPLTGELFF. CDR3 sequence (DNA): TGTGCCAGCAGCCTGACTCCCCTCACCGGGGAGCTGTTTTTT.

V usage is TRBV2 and J usage is TRBJ2-6, with unresolved D. CDR1 is SNHLY and CDR2 is FYNNEI in the germline V gene. V lost 6 bases and J 2 bases, leaving 20 bases between the germline ends. The CDR3 runs 18 residues. CDR3 in amino acids: CASSVNSAIRTGANVLTF. The DNA for the CDR3 is TGTGCCAGCAGCGTTAACAGTGCAATTAGGACTGGGGCCAACGTCCTGACTTTC.

A word on this clone: One end of the junction does not line up with germline, which may come from a read error. This CDR3 is also generated by other DNA sequences in the sample. The chain uses TRBV15 and TRBJ2-7, with D uncertain. The CDR3 length is 15 residues. Germline V CDR1 and CDR2: LNHNV, YYDKDF (reference sequence). The CDR3 nucleotides read TGTGCCACCAGTAGAGATATTGATAGAGGCCACGAGCAGTACTTC. Amino acids: CATSRDIDRGHEQYF.

Note on this clone: Germline is not matched at one junction end, which may reflect a read error. The V gene is TRBV7-9, the J gene TRBJ2-7, with 12 bases that match TRBD2. Germline V CDR1 and CDR2: SEHNR, FQNEAQ (reference sequence). This CDR3 has 15 amino acids. DNA of the CDR3: TGTTCCAGCAGCTTATCACTAGCGGGGGGAAACGAGCAGTACTTC. Translated, it gives CSSSLSLAGGNEQYF.

This chain links TRBV5-1 with TRBJ2-2; 7 bases agree with TRBD2. CDR1 and CDR2 (germline): SGHRS, YFSETQ. The CDR3 runs 15 residues. J was trimmed by 3 bases and V by 3 bases; bases with no gene match: 5. CDR3 nucleotides: TGCGCCAGCAGCTCCGGGGGGACCCACACCGGGGAGCTGTTTTTT. Translating gives CASSSGGTHTGELFF.

This chain uses TRBV2 with TRBJ1-1; the match to TRBD1 covers 9 bases. The ends lost 6 bases at V and 4 bases at J; junction bases unmatched: 6. Germline CDR1 SNHLY, CDR2 FYNNEI. This CDR3 contains 14 residues. The CDR3 region is CASSPQGASTEAFF. CDR3 coding DNA: TGTGCCAGCAGCCCACAGGGGGCCAGCACTGAAGCTTTCTTT.

The chain employs TRBV7-2 and TRBJ1-6; D may be TRBD1 (5 bases). V was trimmed by 2 bases and J by 9 bases, leaving 11 bases between them. From germline, CDR1 is SGHTA and CDR2 FQGNSA. The CDR3 runs 14 residues. The CDR3 coding sequence is TGTGCCAGCAGCTTATGGGGGGGAAGTTCACCCCTCCACTTT. Its translation is CASSLWGGSSPLHF. The full variable domain, completed using reference TRBV7-2 and TRBJ1-6, is GAGVSQSPSNKVTEKGKDVELRCDPISGHTALYWYRQSLGQGLEFLIYFQGNSAPDKSGLPSDRFSAERTGGSVSTLTIQRTQQEDSAVYLCASSLWGGSSPLHFGNGTRLTVT.

The chain uses TRBV23-1 and TRBJ2-2, with TRBD1 as a possible D gene (5 bases). TRBV23-1 falls under the ORF class, with uncertain function. The CDR3 runs 16 residues. Between the trimmed V and J ends, which lost 3 bases and 4 bases, there was a span of 15 bases. CDR3 loop: CASSHVRVGSTGELFF. The CDR3 bases are TGCGCCAGCAGTCACGTCAGGGTAGGAAGCACCGGGGAGCTGTTTTTT.

The rearrangement joins TRBV30 to TRBJ1-1, with TRBD1 matching 10 bases. V shed 4 bases and J 6 bases; nucleotides not matched to a gene: 2. The CDR3 contains 12 residues. Germline V CDR1 and CDR2: GTSNPN, SVGIG (reference sequence). The DNA of the CDR3 is TGTGCCTGGACGGACAGGGGGGCTGAAGCTTTCTTT. It yields the protein CAWTDRGAEAFF. Based on the CDR3 plus reference TRBV30 and TRBJ1-1, the full variable domain is SQTIHQWPATLVQPVGSPLSLECTVEGTSNPNLYWYRQAAGRGLQLLFYSVGIGQISSEVPQNLSASRPQDRQFILSSKKLLLSDSGFYLCAWTDRGAEAFFGQGTRLTVV.

The genes are TRBV6-5 and TRBJ1-2; 9 positions match TRBD1. The CDR3 is made up of 14 amino acids. V shed 5 bases, J shed 7 bases, and the junction held 8 bases outside the gene matches. Looked up from germline, CDR1 is MNHEY and CDR2 is SVGAGI. The CDR3 loop is CASSKGQGNAGYTF. In DNA, the CDR3 is TGTGCCAGCAGTAAGGGACAGGGAAATGCTGGCTACACCTTC.

The rearrangement links TRBV7-9 to TRBJ1-2, with TRBD1 matching 8 bases. J was trimmed by 1 base and V by 4 bases; bases with no gene match: 11. CDR1 is SEHNR, CDR2 FQNEAQ, per germline (reference sequence). This CDR3 contains 17 residues. This chain's CDR3 is CASSSSWGTGYNYGYTF. Here the CDR3 DNA reads TGTGCCAGCAGCTCCTCCTGGGGGACAGGCTATAACTATGGCTACACCTTC.

The rearrangement uses TRBV9 and TRBJ2-1, with TRBD2 matching 10 bases. The CDR3 has 14 amino acids. V lost 6 bases to trimming and J lost 10 bases; unmatched junction nucleotides: 10. Germline V lookup: CDR1 SGDLS, CDR2 YYNGEE. The CDR3 spells CASKGAGGLGEQFF. The CDR3 DNA is TGTGCCAGCAAGGGAGCGGGGGGGCTCGGGGAGCAGTTCTTC.

This clone was found once. The chain combines TRBV5-1 with TRBJ1-1; 8 bases line up with TRBD1. This CDR3 spans 14 amino acids. The ends lost 4 bases at V and 10 bases at J; junction bases unmatched: 12. CDR1 SGHRS and CDR2 YFSETQ come from the germline V gene. The chain's CDR3 is CASSLTGGDVGAFF. CDR3 nucleotides: TGCGCCAGCAGCCTAACAGGGGGTGACGTTGGAGCTTTCTTT.

The chain couples TRBV4-1 to TRBJ1-2; maybe TRBD1 (5 bases). V dropped 0 bases and J dropped 12 bases, with 17 bases sitting between them. CDR3 size: 14 residues. Germline-derived CDR1 and CDR2 are MGHRA and YSYEKL. The CDR3 sequence is CASSQDRTGGSNTF. The CDR3 nucleotides read TGCGCCAGCAGCCAAGATCGAACGGGGGGTTCTAACACCTTC.

The chain has TRBV2 and TRBJ1-3; D possibly corresponds to TRBD1 (6 bases). Germline assignment: CDR1 SNHLY and CDR2 FYNNEI. The CDR3 covers 16 residues. The germline V and J ends were trimmed by 4 bases and 0 bases, with 13 bases remaining between them. The CDR3, as DNA: TGTGCCAGCAGTGCAGGGGATATGAACTCTGGAAACACCATATATTTT. Its protein is CASSAGDMNSGNTIYF.

The chain joins TRBV10-2 to TRBJ2-7; tentative D call: TRBD1 (5 bases). The CDR3 sequence is 12 residues long. Germline CDR1 WSHSY, CDR2 SAAADI. V lost 10 bases and J lost 2, with 12 bases in between. The CDR3 reads CATGLDTYEQYF. The CDR3 bases are TGCGCCACCGGGTTGGACACCTACGAGCAGTACTTC.

The V and J genes are TRBV6-5 and TRBJ1-2, with D maybe TRBD1 (6 bases). Trimming left V 2 bases short and J 8 bases short, with 15 bases between. The CDR3 length is 14 residues. Looked up from germline, CDR1 is MNHEY and CDR2 is SVGAGI. The CDR3 DNA is TGTGCCAGCAGTTACACGACAGGCAACGGAGGCTACACCTTC. Protein product: CASSYTTGNGGYTF.

V is TRBV5-1 and J is TRBJ1-1; 12 nucleotides match TRBD1. The CDR3 runs to 14 residues. The germline V gene encodes CDR1 SGHRS and CDR2 YFSETQ. Unmatched junction bases numbered 2, after V lost 3 bases and J lost 5 bases. The CDR3 coding sequence is TGCGCCAGCAGCTGGGGACAGGGGGCAACTGAAGCTTTCTTT. It is translated as CASSWGQGATEAFF.

The table lists this clone with a count of one. This chain uses TRBV19 with TRBJ2-7, with 11 bases lining up with TRBD2. After removal of 9 bases from V and 6 bases from J, the junction contained 10 bases not matched to a gene. Germline V lookup: CDR1 LNHDA, CDR2 SQIVND (reference sequence). The CDR3 contains 14 residues. The CDR3 coding sequence is TGTGCCAGCCGTCTAGCGGGAGGTGGTGGCGAGCAGTACTTC. It translates to CASRLAGGGGEQYF.

The V call is TRBV6-4, the J call TRBJ2-1; TRBD2 matches 9 bases. The germline V gene has CDR1 MRHNA and CDR2 SNTAGT. The V segment lost 2 bases and the J segment 9 bases; nucleotides outside the gene matches: 5. The CDR3 has 14 amino acids. CDR3 sequence (DNA): TGTGCCAGCAGTGACCCGGGACTAGCTGCTGAGCAGTTCTTC. This translates into CASSDPGLAAEQFF.

The chain uses TRBV7-6 and TRBJ2-2; TRBD2 agrees at 7 bases. Per the germline V gene, CDR1 is SGHVS and CDR2 is FNYEAQ. The length of the CDR3 is 14 residues. The ends lost 5 bases at V and 10 bases at J; junction bases unmatched: 10. The CDR3 DNA follows: TGTGCCAGCAGCCCCAGACTGGGAGGGGCGGAGCTGTTTTTT. This sequence encodes CASSPRLGGAELFF.

This rearrangement joins TRBV7-9 to TRBJ1-5; the D gene is possibly TRBD1 (6 bases). The CDR3 runs to 17 residues. Trimming pared 1 base from V and 0 bases from J, leaving 13 bases between. CDR1 and CDR2 from the germline V gene are SEHNR and FQNEAQ (reference sequence). CDR3 residues: CASSLVGRGSSNQPQHF. The CDR3 coding sequence is TGTGCCAGCAGCTTAGTGGGCAGGGGCAGTAGCAATCAGCCCCAGCATTTT. Full variable domain (missing parts from reference TRBV7-9 and TRBJ1-5): DTGVSQNPRHKITKRGQNVTFRCDPISEHNRLYWYRQTLGQGPEFLTYFQNEAQLEKSRLLSDRFSAERPKGSFSTLEIQRTEQGDSAMYLCASSLVGRGSSNQPQHFGDGTRLSIL.

The genes are TRBV2 and TRBJ1-4; no clear D gene. This CDR3 spans 15 amino acids. V was shortened by 4 bases and J by 2 bases, with 11 bases between the two germline ends. From germline, CDR1 is SNHLY and CDR2 FYNNEI. CDR3 loop: CASSGRLGTNEKLFF. In nucleotides, the CDR3 is TGTGCCAGCAGTGGGAGGTTGGGCACTAATGAAAAACTGTTTTTT.

This chain joins TRBV7-9 and TRBJ2-1; D gene ambiguous. Germline assignment: CDR1 SEHNR and CDR2 FQNEAQ (reference sequence). With 3 bases removed from V and 11 bases from J, the gap between germline ends came to 5 bases. The CDR3 is made up of 10 amino acids. The CDR3 DNA is TGTGCCAGCAGCTTTGGCAAGCAGTTCTTC. It codes for CASSFGKQFF.

The rearrangement links TRBV6-5 to TRBJ2-7, with 9 bases that match TRBD1. CDR3 length: 14 residues. Per germline, CDR1 MNHEY and CDR2 SVGAGI. The V segment lost 4 bases and the J segment 6 bases; nucleotides outside the gene matches: 7. CDR3 nucleotide sequence: TGTGCCAGCAGTTTCGGGACAGGGCCCGTCGAGCAGTACTTC. Protein: CASSFGTGPVEQYF.

This chain uses TRBV19 with TRBJ1-2; possibly TRBD1 for D (5 bases). V was shortened by 9 bases and J by 4 bases, with 21 bases between the two germline ends. The CDR3 is made up of 15 amino acids. Germline V gene sequence: CDR1 LNHDA, CDR2 SQIVND (reference sequence). CDR3 sequence reads: CASFIRGSGSYGYTF. In nucleotides, the CDR3 is TGTGCCAGCTTCATTCGGGGGAGCGGCTCCTATGGCTACACCTTC.